One sample yielded the 19 T cell receptor beta chains listed below, sequenced in a study of regulatory T cells in long-lasting Graves disease. Construction of the TCR beta libraries employed iRepertoire HTBI primers in conjunction with Arm-PCR of CDR3 regions. TCRdb reprocessed the multiplex PCR reads with MiXCR, giving one entry per CDR3 protein. Of roughly 400,000 distinct CDR3 sequences listed, around 23% were seen once; the top ten hold more than 13%. Time point described: persistent/refractory GD, antithyroid drugs over 5 years with positive TRAb. Extracted RNA from PBMCs served as the source of the TCR library. The specimen was peripheral blood mononuclear cells (PBMCs), collected when the disease was refractory, from a patient treated with antithyroid drugs. The origin of the receptors is a female donor with Graves disease.

This clonotype has a handful of counts. The chain carries TRBV5-5 and TRBJ2-7; no clear D. The CDR3 consists of 11 residues. The germline V gene has CDR1 SGHKS and CDR2 YYEKEE (reference sequence). Trimming removed 1 base at V and 6 bases at J, with 5 bases between. The CDR3 sequence is CASSLTFEQYF. CDR3 in DNA: TGTGCCAGCAGCTTGACATTCGAGCAGTACTTC.

This clonotype was observed many times. The chain couples TRBV25-1 to TRBJ1-4, with D hard to call. The CDR3 sequence is 13 residues long. V gave up 1 base and J gave up 10 bases, with 10 bases separating them. The germline gives CDR1 MGHDK, CDR2 SYGVNS. CDR3 residues: CASSELERGKLFF. CDR3 DNA: TGTGCCAGCAGTGAATTGGAACGCGGAAAACTGTTTTTT.

This chain joins TRBV10-3 and TRBJ1-5; TRBD1 might be the D (5 bases). The ends were cut back, 3 bases at V and 6 bases at J, with 9 bases in the middle. This CDR3 is built from 13 residues. The germline V gene encodes CDR1 ENHRY and CDR2 SYGVKD. The CDR3 spells CAISDTGGQPQHF. Written as DNA, the CDR3 is TGTGCCATCAGTGACACGGGGGGTCAGCCCCAGCATTTT.

Regarding this clonotype: A junction end diverges from the germline sequence, so it may reflect a read error. The rearrangement links TRBV7-9 to TRBJ2-7; TRBD2 aligns across 7 bases. The CDR3 is 14 residues long. The germline V gene has CDR1 SEHNR and CDR2 FQNEAQ (reference sequence). CDR3 nucleotide sequence: TGTGCCAGCAGCTTAGGCGGGAGTAACTACGAGCAGTGCTTC. Protein: CASSLGGSNYEQCF.

The chain recombines TRBV12-3 or TRBV12-4 with TRBJ2-3; the match to TRBD2 covers 7 bases. The CDR3 extends over 18 amino acids. Unmatched junction bases numbered 15, after V lost 2 bases and J lost 4 bases. The DNA for the CDR3 is TGTGCCAGCAGTTTACGTCTGGGAGGGCCAGATAGCTCAGATACGCAGTATTTT. Encoded protein: CASSLRLGGPDSSDTQYF.

In this sample, this clonotype turned up a few times. This chain connects TRBV27 to TRBJ1-6; D not resolved. Germline CDR1 and CDR2: MNHEY and SMNVEV (reference sequence). The length of the CDR3 is 14 residues. With 6 bases removed from V and 9 bases from J, the gap between germline ends came to 15 bases. This CDR3 is CASRNGVSSSPLHF. In DNA, the CDR3 is TGTGCCAGCAGAAATGGCGTTTCGAGTTCACCCCTCCACTTT.

The V call is TRBV6-1, the J call TRBJ1-1; D not resolved. V shed 6 bases and J shed 3 bases, with 14 bases lying between them. Germline V gene sequence: CDR1 MNHNS, CDR2 SASEGT. The CDR3 loop spans 14 amino acids. This CDR3 is CASSQTIRDTEAFF. The CDR3 DNA reads as TGTGCCAGCAGCCAAACTATACGGGACACTGAAGCTTTCTTT.

The CDR3 sequence is CSASFHRGDPKNIQYF. DNA of the CDR3: TGCAGTGCTAGCTTCCATAGGGGCGACCCCAAAAACATTCAGTACTTC. This chain joins TRBV20-1 and TRBJ2-4; tentatively, D is TRBD1 (5 bases). The germline CDR1 and CDR2 sequences are DFQATT and SNEGSKA (reference sequence). V was cut by 3 bases and J by 2 bases, with 17 bases left in between. The CDR3 is 16 amino acids.

This chain links TRBV7-9 with TRBJ2-7; D might be TRBD1 (6 bases). Germline V lookup: CDR1 SEHNR, CDR2 FQNEAQ (reference sequence). The CDR3 consists of 15 residues. V lost 3 bases and J lost 3, with 15 bases in between. CDR3 bases: TGTGCCAGCAGCTTTACCGGGACAAGACACTACGAGCAGTACTTC. Residues: CASSFTGTRHYEQYF.

The chain has TRBV14 and TRBJ1-2; TRBD1 might be the D (6 bases). Between the trimmed V and J ends, which lost 1 base and 4 bases, there was a span of 10 bases. CDR1 is SGHDN and CDR2 is FVKESK in the germline V gene. This CDR3 contains 14 residues. Written as DNA, the CDR3 is TGTGCCAGCAGCCAAGTTGCCAGGGGCTATGGCTACACCTTC. Amino acids: CASSQVARGYGYTF.

Remarks on this clonotype: One base away lies a much larger clone, so this may be a sequencing read error. The chain is built from TRBV12-3 or TRBV12-4 and TRBJ2-7, with TRBD1 matching 9 bases. Germline trimming cut 6 bases from V and 3 bases from J; bases unmatched to any gene: 12. CDR3 length: 16 amino acids. DNA of the CDR3: TGTGCCAGCAGCCCAGCCGCGGGACAGGGAATCTACGAGCAGTACTTC. This encodes CASSPAAGQGIYEQYF.

This clonotype has more than one count but fewer than ten. The chain has TRBV7-9 and TRBJ2-7, with D perhaps TRBD2 (5 bases). CDR1 is SEHNR and CDR2 is FQNEAQ in the germline V gene (reference sequence). V was cut by 5 bases and J by 3 bases, with 17 bases left in between. This CDR3 has 15 residues. CDR3 residues: CASSPRGSESYEQYF. CDR3 sequence (DNA): TGTGCCAGCAGCCCACGGGGTAGCGAGAGCTACGAGCAGTACTTC.

This clonotype was found many times. The rearrangement joins TRBV12-3 or TRBV12-4 to TRBJ2-7; D possibly matches TRBD1 or TRBD2 (8 bases each). Trimming pared 6 bases from V and 5 bases from J, leaving 17 bases between. The CDR3 length is 14 residues. This chain's CDR3 is CASSFTGGLDEQYF. CDR3 nucleotide sequence: TGTGCCAGCAGCTTCACAGGGGGACTAGACGAGCAGTACTTC.

The table lists this clonotype with a few counts. The chain joins TRBV5-1 to TRBJ1-1, with unresolved D. Germline CDR1 reads SGHRS; CDR2 reads YFSETQ. The CDR3 is made up of 13 amino acids. V lost 2 bases and J 8 bases, leaving 13 bases between the germline ends. The CDR3 loop is CASSFGQNQEAFF. In nucleotides, the CDR3 is TGCGCCAGCAGCTTTGGGCAGAACCAGGAAGCTTTCTTT. Variable domain in full (rest from reference TRBV5-1 and TRBJ1-1): KAGVTQTPRYLIKTRGQQVTLSCSPISGHRSVSWYQQTPGQGLQFLFEYFSETQRNKGNFPGRFSGRQFSNSRSEMNVSTLELGDSALYLCASSFGQNQEAFFGQGTRLTVV.

Of note for this clonotype: The final CDR3 position lacks the conserved phenylalanine or tryptophan, pointing to a likely read error. As DNA, the CDR3 is TGTGCCAGCAGTTCCGCGACAGTGAACGGCTACACCTCC. It is translated as CASSSATVNGYTS. The J gene is TRBJ1-2, the V gene TRBV28, with D possibly matching TRBD1 (5 bases). Looked up from germline, CDR1 is MDHEN and CDR2 is SYDVKM. V was cut by 4 bases and J by 8 bases, with 14 bases left in between. The CDR3 has 13 residues.

The CDR3 spells CASNRPGQGSDTQYF. The DNA for the CDR3 is TGTGCCAGCAACAGACCGGGACAGGGTTCCGATACGCAGTATTTT. The chain has TRBV7-9 and TRBJ2-3; TRBD1 matches 9 bases. V was clipped by 7 bases and J by 6 bases; unmatched bases: 11. The CDR3 runs to 15 residues. The germline V gene has CDR1 SEHNR and CDR2 FQNEAQ (reference sequence).

This clonotype was seen more than once but under ten times. The chain joins TRBV3-1 to TRBJ1-1; D gene uncertain. The V and J ends lost 2 bases and 4 bases respectively, with 2 bases between them. Germline V gene lookup returns CDR1 LGHDT and CDR2 YNNKEL (reference sequence). The CDR3 is 11 amino acids. In DNA form, the CDR3 reads TGTGCCAGCAGCCAAAGCACTGAAGCTTTCTTT. Translating it yields CASSQSTEAFF.

This clonotype was counted many times. V and J are TRBV28 and TRBJ1-4; a weak D match, TRBD1 (6 bases). V lost 4 bases and J 2 bases, leaving 11 bases between the germline ends. CDR1 is MDHEN and CDR2 is SYDVKM in the germline V gene. The CDR3 has 15 amino acids. CDR3: CASSSRTATNEKLFF. CDR3 coding DNA: TGTGCCAGCAGTTCGCGGACAGCCACTAATGAAAAACTGTTTTTT.

This clonotype has at least ten counts. CDR3 nucleotide sequence: TGTGCCAGCAGCTCACGACAGGGAAGCTATTCACCCCTCCACTTT. Translation gives CASSSRQGSYSPLHF. The rearrangement uses TRBV11-2 and TRBJ1-6, with 7 bases that match TRBD1. This CDR3 has 15 amino acids. CDR1 is SGHAT and CDR2 is FQNNGV in the germline V gene. V was clipped by 4 bases and J by 8 bases; unmatched bases: 8.